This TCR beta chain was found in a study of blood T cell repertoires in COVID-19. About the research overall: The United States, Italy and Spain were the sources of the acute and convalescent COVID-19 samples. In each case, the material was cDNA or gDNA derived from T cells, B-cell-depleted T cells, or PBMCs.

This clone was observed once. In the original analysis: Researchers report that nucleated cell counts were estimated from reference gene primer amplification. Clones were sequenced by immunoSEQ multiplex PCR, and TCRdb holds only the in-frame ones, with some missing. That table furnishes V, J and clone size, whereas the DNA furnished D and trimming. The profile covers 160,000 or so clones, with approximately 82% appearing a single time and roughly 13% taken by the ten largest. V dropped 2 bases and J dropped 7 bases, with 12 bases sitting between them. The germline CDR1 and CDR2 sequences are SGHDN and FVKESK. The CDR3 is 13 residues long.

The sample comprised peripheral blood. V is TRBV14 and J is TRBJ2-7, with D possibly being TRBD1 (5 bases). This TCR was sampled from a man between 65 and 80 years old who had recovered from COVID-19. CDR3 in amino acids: CASSQYQGLEQYF. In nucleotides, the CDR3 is TGTGCCAGCAGCCAATATCAGGGCCTGGAGCAGTACTTC.